This is a list of T cell receptor beta chains from one sample in a study of CD4+ T cells in melanoma. The table came from immunoSEQ multiplex PCR; TCRdb's copy has only in-frame clones and leaves some out. The sample yields roughly 16,000 clones, around 77% seen once. The specimen was cells from a culture (not recorded whether cultured in vitro). Source of these receptors: a human donor with melanoma. The CDR3 runs from the conserved cysteine through the conserved F or W. Each record gives: clone size, V gene, D gene, J gene, CDR3 protein, CDR3 DNA. The D gene is left open where the match is weak. Only some rows state a clone size, as once, few, many or a class for expanded clones.

-	TRBV5-1	TRBD2	TRBJ2-1	CASSLELAEVEQFF	TGCGCCAGCAGCTTAGAGCTAGCGGAGGTTGAGCAGTTCTTC
-	TRBV6-6	-	TRBJ2-1	CASSYSYATAGNEQFF	TGTGCCAGCAGTTACTCGTATGCGACAGCGGGCAATGAGCAGTTCTTC
once	TRBV13	TRBD2	TRBJ2-3	CASSSTWTSGVTDTQYF	TGTGCCAGCAGCTCCACCTGGACTAGCGGGGTCACAGATACGCAGTATTTT
-	TRBV5-6	-	TRBJ2-4	CASSLGGDNPTLAKNIQYF	TGTGCCAGCAGCTTGGGGGGGGATAACCCCACCCTAGCCAAAAACATTCAGTACTTC
-	TRBV19	-	TRBJ1-2	CASSMWDPRNLYYGYTF	TGTGCCAGTAGTATGTGGGACCCGCGAAACCTATACTATGGCTACACCTTC
-	TRBV6-1	TRBD1	TRBJ1-1	CASRDRPNTEAFF	TGTGCCAGCAGGGACAGGCCGAACACTGAAGCTTTCTTT
-	TRBV7-9	-	TRBJ1-2	CASSPVGGARNYGYTF	TGTGCCAGCAGCCCTGTGGGAGGTGCGCGGAACTATGGCTACACCTTC
-	TRBV14	TRBD2	TRBJ2-3	CASSLYSGGALYTQYF	TGTGCCAGCAGCCTTTATAGCGGGGGGGCCCTATATACGCAGTATTTT
few	TRBV2	-	TRBJ1-4	CASSEALGEKLFF	TGTGCCAGCAGTGAAGCGCTCGGGGAAAAACTGTTTTTT
few	TRBV4-2	-	TRBJ2-1	CASSLSGVTYNEQFF	TGTGCCAGCAGCCTTAGTGGGGTCACCTACAATGAGCAGTTCTTC
-	TRBV5-4	TRBD1	TRBJ2-7	CASSPDRGRPYEQYF	TGTGCCAGCAGCCCGGACAGGGGCCGACCCTACGAGCAGTACTTC
-	TRBV30	-	TRBJ1-2	CAWSTINYGYTF	TGTGCCTGGAGTACCATAAACTATGGCTACACCTTC
-	TRBV18	TRBD1	TRBJ2-5	CASSPDRGGETQYF	TGTGCCAGCTCCCCGGACAGGGGGGGAGAGACCCAGTACTTC
-	TRBV5-1	-	TRBJ1-1	CASSRTRNTEAFF	TGCGCCAGCAGCAGGACACGGAACACTGAAGCTTTCTTT
-	TRBV7-9	-	TRBJ1-4	CASSLVSATNEKLFF	TGTGCCAGCAGCTTAGTTTCTGCAACTAATGAAAAACTGTTTTTT
few	TRBV6-1	-	TRBJ1-2	CATLPSGRNYGYTF	TGTGCCACCCTCCCATCCGGACGGAACTATGGCTACACCTTC
few	TRBV5-1	TRBD1	TRBJ1-3	CASSLWGQGNTIYF	TGCGCCAGCAGCTTGTGGGGACAGGGAAACACCATATATTTT
-	TRBV7-6	TRBD2	TRBJ2-7	CASSFPGTTYEQYF	TGTGCCAGCAGCTTCCCCGGGACTACCTACGAGCAGTACTTC
-	TRBV6-1	TRBD1	TRBJ2-7	CASSDRGQGFTYEQYF	TGTGCCAGCAGTGACCGCGGACAGGGGTTCACCTACGAGCAGTACTTC
-	TRBV5-5	-	TRBJ1-6	CASSFPTGGDNSPLHF	TGTGCCAGCAGCTTCCCAACCGGGGGGGATAATTCACCCCTCCACTTT
-	TRBV6-6	TRBD2	TRBJ2-3	CASRRGGSTDTQYF	TGTGCCAGCAGGCGGGGGGGAAGCACAGATACGCAGTATTTT
few	TRBV19	-	TRBJ1-1	CASSRDIWGTEAFF	TGTGCCAGTAGTAGGGACATATGGGGCACTGAAGCTTTCTTT
-	TRBV4-2	-	TRBJ1-4	CASSQGREEKLFF	TGTGCCAGCAGCCAAGGGAGAGAGGAAAAACTGTTTTTT
-	TRBV13	TRBD1	TRBJ2-7	CASSLGGTGSYEQYF	TGTGCCAGCAGCTTAGGAGGGACAGGGTCCTACGAGCAGTACTTC
-	TRBV4-1	-	TRBJ2-7	CASSQGRGLSSEQYF	TGCGCCAGCAGCCAAGGTCGTGGGCTGAGCAGCGAGCAGTACTTC
-	TRBV30	-	TRBJ1-6	CAYEGSNNSPLHF	TGTGCCTACGAGGGGTCCAATAATTCACCCCTCCACTTT
-	TRBV2	TRBD1	TRBJ2-7	CASSRQGQSGQYF	TGTGCCAGCAGTCGACAGGGCCAATCGGGGCAGTACTTC
few	TRBV12-5	TRBD1	TRBJ1-6	CASGLVPPGQGSSPLHF	TGTGCTAGTGGTTTGGTACCCCCCGGACAGGGAAGTTCACCCCTCCACTTT
-	TRBV27	TRBD2	TRBJ2-2	CASSRVGGTGELFF	TGTGCCAGCAGTCGCGTCGGGGGGACCGGGGAGCTGTTTTTT
-	TRBV4-1	-	TRBJ2-2	CASSPLVGELFF	TGCGCCAGCAGCCCCCTTGTCGGGGAGCTGTTTTTT
-	TRBV18	TRBD2	TRBJ2-1	CASSPERGAYNEQFF	TGTGCCAGCTCACCGGAGCGGGGGGCTTACAATGAGCAGTTCTTC
-	TRBV29-1	-	TRBJ1-6	CSVALPGRSPLHF	TGCAGCGTTGCTTTGCCAGGTCGGTCACCCCTCCACTTT
-	TRBV5-1	-	TRBJ2-5	CASSLLGSIETQYF	TGCGCCAGCAGCTTGTTGGGGTCAATAGAGACCCAGTACTTC
-	TRBV7-2	TRBD1	TRBJ1-5	CASSTLWTGQPQHF	TGTGCCAGCAGCACCCTGTGGACAGGGCAGCCCCAGCATTTT
-	TRBV7-6	-	TRBJ1-1	CASSLAGGNTEAFF	TGTGCCAGCAGCTTAGCAGGGGGTAACACTGAAGCTTTCTTT
-	TRBV29-1	-	TRBJ2-7	CSASDPTYEQYF	TGCAGCGCCTCCGACCCGACCTACGAGCAGTACTTC
few	TRBV5-4	-	TRBJ1-6	CASSGGSQGSPLHF	TGTGCCAGCAGTGGAGGGAGTCAAGGGTCACCCCTCCACTTT
-	TRBV4-1	TRBD1	TRBJ1-5	CASSRGQGNQPQHF	TGCGCCAGCAGCCGAGGACAGGGCAATCAGCCCCAGCATTTT
-	TRBV5-1	-	TRBJ2-5	CASSQRSWGREETQYF	TGCGCCAGCAGCCAACGGAGCTGGGGGCGGGAAGAGACCCAGTACTTC
-	TRBV6-1	TRBD1	TRBJ1-1	CASSPTGVGRAFF	TGTGCCAGCAGCCCCACAGGGGTAGGTCGAGCTTTCTTT
-	TRBV11-2	-	TRBJ2-5	CASSSRRARETQYF	TGTGCCAGCAGCTCTAGACGGGCCAGGGAGACCCAGTACTTC
few	TRBV6-5	-	TRBJ1-2	CASSYGIAGAKGYTF	TGTGCCAGCAGTTACGGCATCGCAGGGGCGAAGGGCTACACCTTC
-	TRBV27	TRBD1	TRBJ2-7	CASSLQGAPYEQYF	TGTGCCAGCAGCCTACAGGGGGCCCCCTACGAGCAGTACTTC
-	TRBV4-2	TRBD2	TRBJ2-3	CASSQGALAASTDTQYF	TGTGCCAGCAGCCAAGGGGCTCTAGCGGCTAGCACAGATACGCAGTATTTT
-	TRBV27	TRBD1	TRBJ1-2	CASSITWTGGDRLYGYTF	TGTGCCAGCAGTATCACCTGGACAGGGGGTGATCGACTCTATGGCTACACCTTC
-	TRBV7-9	-	TRBJ1-6	CASRVQDSPLHF	TGTGCCAGCAGGGTTCAGGATTCACCCCTCCACTTT